This TCR beta chain came from a study of shared clonotypes between healthy human individuals. Study overall: Each donor's CD8 memory used one plate, CD8 naive two, each CD4 subset three.

Trimming took 1 base from V and 0 from J, leaving 9 bases between them. Germline-derived CDR1 and CDR2 are LNHDA and SQIVND (reference sequence). The CDR3 is made up of 15 amino acids. At deep level, the assay was performed. Data came from immunoSEQ multiplex PCR; TCRdb stores just in-frame clones and leaves some out. The sample comprises millions of clones, 95% of which are singletons, and under 0.15% rests with the top ten. Caucasian adults living in Nashville, Tennessee, provided all samples. Concerning this clone: At the DNA level, this CDR3 is encoded by other sequences in the same sample as well.

The chain uses TRBV19 and TRBJ1-1; D unclear. The sequence derives from a man aged 18 to 29 in good health. Sequenced sample: naive CD4+ T cells sorted from blood. Subset specified: CD45RA+ positively selected. DNA for the CDR3: TGTGCCAGTAGTATAGCGGGCACGGTGAACACTGAAGCTTTCTTT. It encodes CASSIAGTVNTEAFF.